The 5 T cell receptor beta chains presented below share a single source sample, sequenced in a study of T-cell memory formation after mild COVID-19. Each CDR3 protein is one row after TCRdb ran MiXCR on the 5' RACE reads. The sample records approximately 340,000 distinct CDR3 sequences, under 15% being singletons. Material: PBMCs or a T cell subset sorted from them (not recorded which). These receptors came from a man younger than 30 who had mild COVID-19 (a few samples of this study predate the infection). Cell type and time point are not known.

The chain uses TRBV11-2 and TRBJ2-3; 7 nucleotides line up with TRBD1. CDR3 length: 14 amino acids. Germline CDR1 and CDR2: SGHAT and FQNNGV. V trimming: 6 bases; J trimming: 5 bases; junction bases outside the gene matches: 8. The CDR3 coding sequence is TGTGCCAGCAGACGAAGACAGGGTGAAGATACGCAGTATTTT. Translating gives CASRRRQGEDTQYF.

This clonotype was picked up a small number of times. V usage is TRBV7-9 and J usage is TRBJ2-3; D is ambiguous. V shed 5 bases and J shed 4 bases, with 10 bases lying between them. This CDR3 contains 13 residues. Germline V lookup: CDR1 SEHNR, CDR2 FQNEAQ (reference sequence). The CDR3 loop is CASSPPIADTQYF. CDR3 nucleotides: TGTGCCAGCAGCCCCCCCATCGCAGATACGCAGTATTTT. The whole variable domain, remainder taken from reference TRBV7-9 and TRBJ2-3, is DTGVSQNPRHKITKRGQNVTFRCDPISEHNRLYWYRQTLGQGPEFLTYFQNEAQLEKSRLLSDRFSAERPKGSFSTLEIQRTEQGDSAMYLCASSPPIADTQYFGPGTRLTVL.

This clonotype was detected only a few times. V is TRBV2 and J is TRBJ2-3, with D tentatively TRBD1 (6 bases). In germline, CDR1 is SNHLY, CDR2 FYNNEI. V lost 7 bases and J 4 bases, leaving 15 bases between the germline ends. This CDR3 contains 14 residues. This chain's CDR3 is CASTRGRVSDTQYF. CDR3 bases: TGTGCCAGCACCAGGGGCCGGGTGTCAGATACGCAGTATTTT.

The CDR3 region is CASSLGVAGGTDEQFF. CDR3 nucleotides: TGTGCCAGCAGCTTAGGGGTAGCGGGGGGTACGGATGAGCAGTTCTTC. This chain uses TRBV7-9 with TRBJ2-1; 10 nucleotides match TRBD2. The ends lost 1 base at V and 8 bases at J; junction bases unmatched: 8. There are 16 residues in the CDR3. Germline V lookup: CDR1 SEHNR, CDR2 FQNEAQ (reference sequence).

This clonotype was detected a few times. The genes are TRBV20-1 and TRBJ2-7; a weak D match, TRBD2 (5 bases). Germline values: CDR1 DFQATT, CDR2 SNEGSKA (reference sequence). This CDR3 region has 14 residues. V dropped 8 bases and J dropped 6 bases, with 23 bases sitting between them. For the CDR3, the DNA is TGCAGTCCTCGGGCGGGCTGGTCGCTAGGCGAGCAGTACTTC. This sequence encodes CSPRAGWSLGEQYF.